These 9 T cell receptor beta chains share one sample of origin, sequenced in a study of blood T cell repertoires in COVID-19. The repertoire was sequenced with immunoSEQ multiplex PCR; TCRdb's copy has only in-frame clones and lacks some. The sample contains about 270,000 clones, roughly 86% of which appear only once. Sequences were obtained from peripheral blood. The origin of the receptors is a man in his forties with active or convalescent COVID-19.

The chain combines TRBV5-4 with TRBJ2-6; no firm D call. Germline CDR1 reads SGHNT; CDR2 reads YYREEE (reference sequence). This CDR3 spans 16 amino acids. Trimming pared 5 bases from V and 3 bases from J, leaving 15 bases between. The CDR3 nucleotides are TGTGCCAGCAGACAAACCCCAGGTTATGGGGCCAACGTCCTGACTTTC. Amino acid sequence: CASRQTPGYGANVLTF.

The CDR3 region has the DNA TGTGCCAGCAGCCTTAGACCCCTAGCGGGGGATTCCTACAATGAGCAGTTCTTC. Amino acid sequence: CASSLRPLAGDSYNEQFF. The chain is built from TRBV4-2 and TRBJ2-1; 10 bases map to TRBD2. This CDR3 comprises 18 residues. V lost 4 bases, J lost 1 base, and 10 bases stayed unmatched. Germline lookup yields CDR1 LGHNA and CDR2 YNFKEQ.

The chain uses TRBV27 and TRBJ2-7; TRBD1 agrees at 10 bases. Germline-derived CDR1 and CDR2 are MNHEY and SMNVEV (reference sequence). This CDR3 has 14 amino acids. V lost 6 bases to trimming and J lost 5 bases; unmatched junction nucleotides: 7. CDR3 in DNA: TGTGCCAGCAGGAGGGGGACAGGGGCTCACGAGCAGTACTTC. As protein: CASRRGTGAHEQYF.

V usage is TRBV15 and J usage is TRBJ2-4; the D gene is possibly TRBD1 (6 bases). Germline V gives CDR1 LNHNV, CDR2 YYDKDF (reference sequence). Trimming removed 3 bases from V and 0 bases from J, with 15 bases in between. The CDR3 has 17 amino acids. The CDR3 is CATSRGTYELAKNIQYF. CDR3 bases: TGTGCCACCAGCAGGGGGACATACGAGCTAGCCAAAAACATTCAGTACTTC.

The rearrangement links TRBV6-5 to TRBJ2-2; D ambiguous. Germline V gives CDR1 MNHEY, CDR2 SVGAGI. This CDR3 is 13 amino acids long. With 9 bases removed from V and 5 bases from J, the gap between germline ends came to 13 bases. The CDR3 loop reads CASQVPRTGELFF. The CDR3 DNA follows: TGTGCCAGTCAGGTTCCAAGGACCGGGGAGCTGTTTTTT.

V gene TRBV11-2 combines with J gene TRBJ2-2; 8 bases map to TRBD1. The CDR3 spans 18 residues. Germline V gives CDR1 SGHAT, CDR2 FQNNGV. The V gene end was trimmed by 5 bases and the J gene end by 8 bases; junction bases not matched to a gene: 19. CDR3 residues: CASSRKGTGPDEMGELFF. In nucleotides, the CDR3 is TGTGCCAGCAGCCGAAAAGGGACAGGACCTGATGAGATGGGGGAGCTGTTTTTT.

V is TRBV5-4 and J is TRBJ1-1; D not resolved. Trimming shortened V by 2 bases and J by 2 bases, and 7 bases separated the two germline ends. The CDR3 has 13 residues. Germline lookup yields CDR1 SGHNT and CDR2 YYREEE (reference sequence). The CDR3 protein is CASSLSQNTEAFF. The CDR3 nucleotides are TGTGCCAGCAGCTTATCACAAAACACTGAAGCTTTCTTT.

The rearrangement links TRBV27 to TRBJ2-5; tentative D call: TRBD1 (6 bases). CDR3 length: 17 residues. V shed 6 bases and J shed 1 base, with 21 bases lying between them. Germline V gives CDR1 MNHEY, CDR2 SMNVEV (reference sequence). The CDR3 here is CASSPSGVLRPQETQYF. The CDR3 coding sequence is TGTGCCAGCAGCCCGTCAGGGGTTCTTCGCCCCCAAGAGACCCAGTACTTC.

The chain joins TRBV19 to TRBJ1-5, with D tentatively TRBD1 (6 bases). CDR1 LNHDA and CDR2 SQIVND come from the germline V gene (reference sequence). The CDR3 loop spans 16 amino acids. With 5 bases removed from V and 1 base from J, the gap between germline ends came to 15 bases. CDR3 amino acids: CASSAPQGLSNQPQHF. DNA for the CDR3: TGTGCCAGTAGTGCACCCCAGGGGTTAAGCAATCAGCCCCAGCATTTT. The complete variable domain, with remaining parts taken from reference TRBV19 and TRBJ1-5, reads DGGITQSPKYLFRKEGQNVTLSCEQNLNHDAMYWYRQDPGQGLRLIYYSQIVNDFQKGDIAEGYSVSREKKESFPLTVTSAQKNPTAFYLCASSAPQGLSNQPQHFGDGTRLSIL.